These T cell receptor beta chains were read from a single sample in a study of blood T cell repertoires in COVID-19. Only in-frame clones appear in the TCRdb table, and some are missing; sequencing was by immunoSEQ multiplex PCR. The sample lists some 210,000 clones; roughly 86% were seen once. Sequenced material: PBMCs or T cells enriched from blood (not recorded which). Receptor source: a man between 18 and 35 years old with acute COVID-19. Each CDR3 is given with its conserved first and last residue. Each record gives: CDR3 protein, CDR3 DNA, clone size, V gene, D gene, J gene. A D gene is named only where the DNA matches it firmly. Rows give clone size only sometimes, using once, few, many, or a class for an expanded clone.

CDR3 protein: CASCRGPLDQPQHF
CDR3 DNA: TGTGCCAGCTGCAGGGGCCCGCTCGATCAGCCCCAGCATTTT
clone size: .
V gene: TRBV7-2
D gene: .
J gene: TRBJ1-5

CDR3 protein: CASSSGAGYTF
CDR3 DNA: TGTGCCAGTAGTTCAGGGGCCGGCTACACCTTC
clone size: .
V gene: TRBV19
D gene: .
J gene: TRBJ1-2

CDR3 protein: CASSQDWLAGRNEQFF
CDR3 DNA: TGCGCCAGCAGCCAAGATTGGCTAGCGGGGAGGAATGAGCAGTTCTTC
clone size: .
V gene: TRBV4-1
D gene: TRBD2
J gene: TRBJ2-1

CDR3 protein: CASSARPGGGLDEQFF
CDR3 DNA: TGTGCCAGCAGCGCACGACCGGGGGGAGGGTTGGATGAGCAGTTCTTC
clone size: .
V gene: TRBV9
D gene: TRBD2
J gene: TRBJ2-1

CDR3 protein: CASSPQGYTSTDTQYF
CDR3 DNA: TGTGCCAGCAGCCCACAGGGGTATACTAGCACAGATACGCAGTATTTT
clone size: .
V gene: TRBV7-3
D gene: TRBD1
J gene: TRBJ2-3

CDR3 protein: CASSFGEASTYEQYF
CDR3 DNA: TGTGCCAGCAGCTTCGGGGAGGCCAGCACCTACGAGCAGTACTTC
clone size: .
V gene: TRBV7-8
D gene: .
J gene: TRBJ2-7

CDR3 protein: CATSDSGASEQYF
CDR3 DNA: TGTGCCACCAGTGATTCTGGGGCGAGCGAGCAGTACTTC
clone size: .
V gene: TRBV24-1
D gene: .
J gene: TRBJ2-7

CDR3 protein: CASSPPGVRGYSYNEQFF
CDR3 DNA: TGTGCCAGCAGCCCCCCAGGAGTCCGGGGATACTCCTACAATGAGCAGTTCTTC
clone size: .
V gene: TRBV9
D gene: .
J gene: TRBJ2-1

CDR3 protein: CATSDSLGLSNQPQHF
CDR3 DNA: TGTGCCACCAGTGATTCCCTTGGGCTTAGCAATCAGCCCCAGCATTTT
clone size: once
V gene: TRBV24-1
D gene: .
J gene: TRBJ1-5

CDR3 protein: CAWSVRVTGHSGNTIYF
CDR3 DNA: TGTGCCTGGAGTGTACGGGTTACAGGGCATAGTGGAAACACCATATATTTT
clone size: .
V gene: TRBV30
D gene: .
J gene: TRBJ1-3

CDR3 protein: CASSPTGLAGTNEQFF
CDR3 DNA: TGTGCCAGCAGCCCGACGGGACTAGCGGGAACCAATGAGCAGTTCTTC
clone size: .
V gene: TRBV7-9
D gene: TRBD2
J gene: TRBJ2-1

CDR3 protein: CASSPQQGYSGNTIYF
CDR3 DNA: TGTGCCAGCAGCCCCCAACAGGGATACTCTGGAAACACCATATATTTT
clone size: .
V gene: TRBV9
D gene: .
J gene: TRBJ1-3

CDR3 protein: CASTPLQTGKFEPQHF
CDR3 DNA: TGTGCCAGCACCCCCCTCCAGACAGGGAAGTTTGAGCCCCAGCATTTT
clone size: .
V gene: TRBV2
D gene: TRBD1
J gene: TRBJ1-5

CDR3 protein: CASSPTQGNYNEQFF
CDR3 DNA: TGTGCCAGCAGCCCTACACAGGGGAATTATAATGAGCAGTTCTTC
clone size: .
V gene: TRBV7-9
D gene: TRBD1
J gene: TRBJ2-1

CDR3 protein: CASSEADQGGGEKLFF
CDR3 DNA: TGTGCCAGCAGTGAAGCGGACCAGGGGGGAGGTGAAAAACTGTTTTTT
clone size: .
V gene: TRBV2
D gene: TRBD1
J gene: TRBJ1-4

CDR3 protein: CASSIQALSNQPQHF
CDR3 DNA: TGTGCCAGTAGTATCCAGGCCTTAAGCAATCAGCCCCAGCATTTT
clone size: .
V gene: TRBV19
D gene: .
J gene: TRBJ1-5

CDR3 protein: CASSLLSGASYNEQFF
CDR3 DNA: TGTGCCAGCTCACTCTTAAGCGGGGCCTCCTACAATGAGCAGTTCTTC
clone size: .
V gene: TRBV18
D gene: TRBD2
J gene: TRBJ2-1

CDR3 protein: CASSLWDTSYNEQFF
CDR3 DNA: TGTGCCAGCAGCCTCTGGGACACCTCCTACAATGAGCAGTTCTTC
clone size: .
V gene: TRBV5-6
D gene: .
J gene: TRBJ2-1